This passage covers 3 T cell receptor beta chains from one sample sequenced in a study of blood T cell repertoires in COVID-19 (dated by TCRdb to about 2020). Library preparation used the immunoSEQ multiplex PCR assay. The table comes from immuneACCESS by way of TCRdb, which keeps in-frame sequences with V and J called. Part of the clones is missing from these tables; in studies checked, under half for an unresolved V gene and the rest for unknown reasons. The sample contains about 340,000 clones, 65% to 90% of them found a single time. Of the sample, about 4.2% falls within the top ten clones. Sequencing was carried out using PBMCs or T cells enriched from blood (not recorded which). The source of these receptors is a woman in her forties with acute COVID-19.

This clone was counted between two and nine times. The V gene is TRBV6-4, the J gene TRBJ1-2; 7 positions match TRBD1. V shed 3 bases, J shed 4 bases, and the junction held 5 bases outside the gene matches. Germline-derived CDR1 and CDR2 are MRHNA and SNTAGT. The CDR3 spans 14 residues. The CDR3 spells CASSESGDSYGYTF. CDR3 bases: TGTGCCAGCAGTGAATCGGGGGACAGCTATGGCTACACCTTC.

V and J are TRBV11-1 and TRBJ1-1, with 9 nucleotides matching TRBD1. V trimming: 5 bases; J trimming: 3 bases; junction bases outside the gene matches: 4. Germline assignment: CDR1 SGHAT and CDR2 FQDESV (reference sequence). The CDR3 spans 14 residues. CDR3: CASSTWTGDTEAFF. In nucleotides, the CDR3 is TGTGCCAGCAGCACCTGGACAGGGGACACTGAAGCTTTCTTT.

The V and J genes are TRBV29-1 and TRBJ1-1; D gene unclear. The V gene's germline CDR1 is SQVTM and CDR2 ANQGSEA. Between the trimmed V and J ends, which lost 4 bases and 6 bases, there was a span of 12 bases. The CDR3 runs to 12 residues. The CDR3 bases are TGCAGCGTTGTAGCAGCATCAGCTGAAGCTTTCTTT. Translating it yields CSVVAASAEAFF.